This T cell receptor beta chain came from a study of T-cell memory formation after mild COVID-19. The study's findings and limits: Mainly in CM and EM were contracting CD4+ clones; CD8+ were in EMRA. Researchers found some responding clones in pre-infection memory, a sign that cross-reactive memory joined. In second-wave clones peaking day 37, SARS-CoV-2 specificity remained unconfirmed.

Concerning this clonotype itself: The antigen remains undetermined.

TCRdb re-called the 5' RACE reads through MiXCR, storing one row per CDR3 protein. The table has 200,000 to 250,000 distinct CDR3 sequences, roughly 9.4% seen once. This CDR3 region has 13 residues. The germline V gene has CDR1 KGHDR and CDR2 SFDVKD. Trimming took 3 bases from V and 1 from J, leaving 2 bases between them. This sequence originates from a man in his late teens or twenties who had mild COVID-19 (a few samples of this study predate the infection). Cell type and time point are not known. This sequence joins TRBV24-1 and TRBJ2-2; D is undetermined. Material: PBMCs or a T cell subset sorted from them (not recorded which). The DNA for the CDR3 is TGTGCCACCAGTGATGTGAACACCGGGGAGCTGTTTTTT. Its protein product is CATSDVNTGELFF.